This T cell receptor beta chain was documented in a study of blood T cell repertoires in COVID-19. Study-level background: From T cells, B-cell-depleted T cells, or PBMCs came the material, which was cDNA or gDNA.

Produced via immunoSEQ multiplex PCR; TCRdb's table is partial and in-frame only. The data hold more than 250,000 clones, with about 90% observed a single time. CDR1 and CDR2 from the germline V gene are KGHDR and SFDVKD. Trimming removed 4 bases from V and 3 bases from J; junction bases left unmatched: 4. The CDR3 has 14 amino acids. Clinical history as reported by participants underpinned cohort assignment. The source of this sequence is a woman younger than 30 with acute COVID-19. Sequencing was done on a sample of PBMCs or T cells enriched from blood (not recorded which). V usage is TRBV24-1 and J usage is TRBJ2-5, with 7 bases matching TRBD1. This CDR3 is CATSEPGTEETQYF. The CDR3 region has the DNA TGTGCCACCAGTGAGCCCGGGACAGAAGAGACCCAGTACTTC.